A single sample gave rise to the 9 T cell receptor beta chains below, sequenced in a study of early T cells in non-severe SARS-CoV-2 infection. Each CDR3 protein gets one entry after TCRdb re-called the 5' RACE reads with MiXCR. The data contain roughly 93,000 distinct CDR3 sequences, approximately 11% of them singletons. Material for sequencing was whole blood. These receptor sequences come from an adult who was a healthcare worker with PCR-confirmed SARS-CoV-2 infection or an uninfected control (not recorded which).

The DNA for the CDR3 is TGTGCCAGTAGTACGACAGGGGCTACGCATTCACCCCTCCACTTT. It is translated as CASSTTGATHSPLHF. This sequence joins TRBV19 and TRBJ1-6, with TRBD1 identical over 8 bases. Germline V CDR1 and CDR2: LNHDA, SQIVND (reference sequence). Germline trimming cut 4 bases from V and 8 bases from J; bases unmatched to any gene: 7. The CDR3 covers 15 residues.

CDR3 loop: CSARAGHLNTEAFF. As DNA, the CDR3 is TGCAGTGCTAGAGCAGGGCATTTGAACACTGAAGCTTTCTTT. The J gene is TRBJ1-1, the V gene TRBV20-1; possibly TRBD1 for D (5 bases). This CDR3 is 14 amino acids long. Trimming removed 1 base at V and 0 bases at J, with 9 bases between. CDR1 is DFQATT, CDR2 SNEGSKA, per germline (reference sequence).

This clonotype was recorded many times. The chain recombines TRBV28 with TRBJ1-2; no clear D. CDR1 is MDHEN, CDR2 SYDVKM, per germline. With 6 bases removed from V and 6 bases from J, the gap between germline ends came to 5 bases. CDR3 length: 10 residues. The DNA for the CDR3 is TGTGCCAGCAGAGCAAATGGCTACACCTTC. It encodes CASRANGYTF.

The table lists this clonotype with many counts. The CDR3 region has the DNA TGTGCCAGCAGTCGGGGCGGCGAGGTAATCTACACCTTC. Its translation: CASSRGGEVIYTF. J is TRBJ1-2 and V is TRBV28; the D gene is possibly TRBD1 (5 bases). Germline loops: CDR1 MDHEN, CDR2 SYDVKM. The CDR3 loop spans 13 amino acids. Trimming shortened V by 5 bases and J by 10 bases, and 17 bases separated the two germline ends.

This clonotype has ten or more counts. The CDR3 reads CASSHQKGGADEQYF. CDR3 in DNA: TGTGCCAGCAGCCACCAAAAGGGAGGGGCGGACGAGCAGTACTTC. V is TRBV7-6 and J is TRBJ2-7; 7 bases are shared with TRBD2. J was trimmed by 5 bases and V by 5 bases; bases with no gene match: 12. Germline assignment: CDR1 SGHVS and CDR2 FNYEAQ. The CDR3 spans 15 residues.

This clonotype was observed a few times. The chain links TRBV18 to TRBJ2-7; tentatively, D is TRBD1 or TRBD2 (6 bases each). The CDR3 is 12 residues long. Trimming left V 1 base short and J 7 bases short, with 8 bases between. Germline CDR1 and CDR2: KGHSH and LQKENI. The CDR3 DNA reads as TGTGCCAGCTCACCACAAGGGGGGGAGCAGTACTTC. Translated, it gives CASSPQGGEQYF.

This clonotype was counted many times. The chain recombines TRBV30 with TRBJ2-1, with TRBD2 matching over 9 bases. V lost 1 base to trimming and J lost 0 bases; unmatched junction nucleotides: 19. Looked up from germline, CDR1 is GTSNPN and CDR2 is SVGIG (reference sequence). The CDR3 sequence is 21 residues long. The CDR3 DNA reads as TGTGCCTGGAGTGCCACCCGGTTAGTAGCGGGAGACCTCCCCTCCTACAATGAGCAGTTCTTC. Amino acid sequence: CAWSATRLVAGDLPSYNEQFF.

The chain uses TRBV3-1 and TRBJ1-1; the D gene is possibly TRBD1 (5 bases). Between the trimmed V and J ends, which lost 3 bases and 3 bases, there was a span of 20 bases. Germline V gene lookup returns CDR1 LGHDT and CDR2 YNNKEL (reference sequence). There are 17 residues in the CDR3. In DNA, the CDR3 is TGTGCCAGCAGCCAGGCGAAGGGGCAGAACCAAGACACTGAAGCTTTCTTT. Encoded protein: CASSQAKGQNQDTEAFF.

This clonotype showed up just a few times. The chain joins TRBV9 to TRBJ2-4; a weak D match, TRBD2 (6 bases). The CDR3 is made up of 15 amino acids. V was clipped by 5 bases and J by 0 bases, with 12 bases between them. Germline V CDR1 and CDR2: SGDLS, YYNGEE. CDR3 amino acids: CASRLAVLAKNIQYF. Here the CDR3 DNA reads TGTGCCAGCAGATTAGCGGTTTTAGCCAAAAACATTCAGTACTTC.